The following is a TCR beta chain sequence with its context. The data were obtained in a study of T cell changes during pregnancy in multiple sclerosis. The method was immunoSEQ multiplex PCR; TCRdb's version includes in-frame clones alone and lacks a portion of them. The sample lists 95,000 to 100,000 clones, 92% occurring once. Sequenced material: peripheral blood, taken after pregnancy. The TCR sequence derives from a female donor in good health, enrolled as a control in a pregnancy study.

The CDR3 loop is CASSGETQYF. The DNA for the CDR3 is TGTGCCAGCTCCGGGGAGACCCAGTACTTC. The chain recombines TRBV9 with TRBJ2-5; no reliable D call. Trimming took off 7 bases at V and 5 bases at J, with 6 bases between the two ends. Germline values: CDR1 SGDLS, CDR2 YYNGEE. The CDR3 sequence is 10 residues long.